What follows are 15 T cell receptor beta chains derived from one specimen sequenced in a study of identifying expanded T cells in peripheral blood. Profiled with immunoSEQ multiplex PCR; TCRdb holds only in-frame clones, not every one. Among about 89,000 clones listed, approximately 88% were seen once. The sample was blood. Receptors were obtained from a person between 18 and 75 years old in good health.

The chain uses TRBV9 and TRBJ1-2, with unresolved D. The V end lost 3 bases, the J end lost 1 base, and 10 bases lay between the germline ends. Germline lookup yields CDR1 SGDLS and CDR2 YYNGEE. The CDR3 runs 14 residues. The DNA of the CDR3 is TGTGCCAGCAGCGGAGAAGGATTTAACTATGGCTACACCTTC. Its protein is CASSGEGFNYGYTF.

The chain joins TRBV5-4 to TRBJ1-4; D remains ambiguous. Trimming took 4 bases from V and 4 from J, leaving 11 bases between them. Germline values: CDR1 SGHNT, CDR2 YYREEE (reference sequence). This CDR3 spans 14 amino acids. CDR3 residues: CASSLSFGNEKLFF. As DNA, the CDR3 is TGTGCCAGCAGCCTAAGCTTCGGTAATGAAAAACTGTTTTTT.

The rearrangement uses TRBV2 and TRBJ2-1, with TRBD1 identical over 11 bases. This CDR3 comprises 13 residues. Germline V gene data show CDR1 as SNHLY and CDR2 as FYNNEI. Trimming cost V 5 bases and J 9 bases; bases outside gene matches: 3. CDR3 DNA: TGTGCCAGCAGTCGGGACAGGGGGGGTGAGCAGTTCTTC. It codes for CASSRDRGGEQFF.

The V and J genes are TRBV7-3 and TRBJ2-2, with 8 bases identical to TRBD1. Unmatched junction bases numbered 5, after V lost 5 bases and J lost 3 bases. This CDR3 is built from 15 residues. Germline-derived CDR1 and CDR2 are SGHTA and FQGTGA. The CDR3 loop is CASSPGQGDTGELFF. The CDR3 DNA reads TGTGCCAGCAGCCCCGGACAGGGTGACACCGGGGAGCTGTTTTTT.

This clone was found a few times. The CDR3 reads CASSVTPGNTIYF. CDR3 sequence (DNA): TGTGCCAGCAGCGTAACACCTGGAAACACCATATATTTT. This chain connects TRBV6-5 to TRBJ1-3; D unresolved. Germline V lookup: CDR1 MNHEY, CDR2 SVGAGI. The V gene lost 6 bases and the J gene lost 2 bases, with 8 bases spanning the gap. The CDR3 contains 13 residues.

The chain has TRBV5-5 and TRBJ2-6, with 10 bases matching TRBD1. Per germline, CDR1 SGHKS and CDR2 YYEKEE (reference sequence). The CDR3 sequence is 18 residues long. With 3 bases clipped from V and 4 bases from J, the junction kept 10 bases outside the gene matches. CDR3 region: CASSYGTGAAWGANVLTF. The CDR3 DNA reads as TGTGCCAGCAGCTATGGGACAGGGGCCGCTTGGGGGGCCAACGTCCTGACTTTC.

This chain uses TRBV7-8 with TRBJ2-5; no firm D call. The V gene's germline CDR1 is SGHVS and CDR2 FQNEAQ. Deletions cut 7 bases from V and 1 base from J, with 10 bases between. The CDR3 is 13 residues long. CDR3 in DNA: TGTGCCAGCACAAGTGGCGGCCAAGAGACCCAGTACTTC. Translation: CASTSGGQETQYF.

J is TRBJ2-3 and V is TRBV30, with 9 positions matching TRBD2. The germline CDR1 and CDR2 sequences are GTSNPN and SVGIG (reference sequence). This CDR3 spans 14 amino acids. The V and J ends lost 0 bases and 4 bases, in that order; junction bases with no gene match: 2. CDR3 loop: CAWSVRGGADTQYF. CDR3 coding DNA: TGTGCCTGGAGTGTACGCGGGGGGGCAGATACGCAGTATTTT.

The chain recombines TRBV4-2 with TRBJ1-6, with D possibly matching TRBD1 (5 bases). CDR1 and CDR2 (germline): LGHNA, YNFKEQ. V was pared by 5 bases and J by 8 bases, with 13 bases between. The CDR3 runs 14 residues. CDR3 DNA sequence: TGTGCCAGCAGCTTGGTTCTAGGGGATTCACCCCTCCACTTT. Residues: CASSLVLGDSPLHF.

This clone was seen just once. This sequence joins TRBV13 and TRBJ2-1; D possibly corresponds to TRBD1 (5 bases). This CDR3 spans 13 amino acids. In germline, CDR1 is PRHDT, CDR2 FYEKMQ (reference sequence). V shed 4 bases and J shed 7 bases, with 11 bases lying between them. The CDR3 sequence is CASSSGLGNEQFF. Written as DNA, the CDR3 is TGTGCCAGCAGCTCAGGGCTTGGGAATGAGCAGTTCTTC.

The chain has TRBV15 and TRBJ2-5; 8 bases are a match to TRBD1. Germline V lookup: CDR1 LNHNV, CDR2 YYDKDF (reference sequence). The CDR3 is 17 residues long. J was trimmed by 0 bases and V by 1 base; bases with no gene match: 7. The CDR3 here is CATSRGRWTGYQETQYF. Written as DNA, the CDR3 is TGTGCCACCAGCAGAGGTCGTTGGACAGGGTACCAAGAGACCCAGTACTTC.

The chain joins TRBV28 to TRBJ1-1; 7 positions agree with TRBD1. Germline trimming cut 3 bases from V and 7 bases from J; bases unmatched to any gene: 5. CDR1 and CDR2 (germline): MDHEN, SYDVKM. The CDR3 totals 13 residues. The CDR3, as DNA: TGTGCCAGCAGTTTGGGAGGGGGCGGTGAAGCTTTCTTT. It codes for CASSLGGGGEAFF.

This chain joins TRBV7-2 and TRBJ2-5; D unresolved. With 9 bases removed from V and 4 bases from J, the gap between germline ends came to 6 bases. The CDR3 contains 10 residues. Germline values: CDR1 SGHTA, CDR2 FQGNSA. CDR3 protein: CASSLETQYF. As DNA, the CDR3 is TGTGCCAGTTCTTTAGAGACCCAGTACTTC.

The rearrangement uses TRBV4-1 and TRBJ2-2, with 14 positions matching TRBD2. The J segment lost 7 bases and the V segment lost 4 bases, leaving 5 bases of the junction unmatched. Germline loops: CDR1 MGHRA, CDR2 YSYEKL. There are 16 residues in the CDR3. The CDR3 nucleotides read TGCGCCAGCAGCCCCGGGACTAGCGGGGGAGTCGGGGAGCTGTTTTTT. This gives the protein CASSPGTSGGVGELFF.

This chain links TRBV7-9 with TRBJ2-5; 15 bases line up with TRBD2. V trimming: 5 bases; J trimming: 0 bases; junction bases outside the gene matches: 4. Germline V gene sequence: CDR1 SEHNR, CDR2 FQNEAQ (reference sequence). The CDR3 is made up of 17 amino acids. For the CDR3, the DNA is TGTGCCAGCAGCGGGACTAGCGGGAGGCCCGACCAAGAGACCCAGTACTTC. It is translated as CASSGTSGRPDQETQYF.